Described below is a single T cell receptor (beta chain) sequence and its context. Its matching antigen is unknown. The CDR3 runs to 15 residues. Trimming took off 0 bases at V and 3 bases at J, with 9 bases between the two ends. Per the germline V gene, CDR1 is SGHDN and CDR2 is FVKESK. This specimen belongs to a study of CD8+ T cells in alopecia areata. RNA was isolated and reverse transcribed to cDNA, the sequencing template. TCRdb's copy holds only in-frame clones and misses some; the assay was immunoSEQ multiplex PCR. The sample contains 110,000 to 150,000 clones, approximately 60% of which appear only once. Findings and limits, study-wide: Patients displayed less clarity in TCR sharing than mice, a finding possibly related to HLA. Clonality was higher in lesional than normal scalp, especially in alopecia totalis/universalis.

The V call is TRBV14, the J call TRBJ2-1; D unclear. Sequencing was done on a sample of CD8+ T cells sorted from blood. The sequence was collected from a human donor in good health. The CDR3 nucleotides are TGTGCCAGCAGCCAAGATGAAGAGGACTACAATGAGCAGTTCTTC. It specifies CASSQDEEDYNEQFF.